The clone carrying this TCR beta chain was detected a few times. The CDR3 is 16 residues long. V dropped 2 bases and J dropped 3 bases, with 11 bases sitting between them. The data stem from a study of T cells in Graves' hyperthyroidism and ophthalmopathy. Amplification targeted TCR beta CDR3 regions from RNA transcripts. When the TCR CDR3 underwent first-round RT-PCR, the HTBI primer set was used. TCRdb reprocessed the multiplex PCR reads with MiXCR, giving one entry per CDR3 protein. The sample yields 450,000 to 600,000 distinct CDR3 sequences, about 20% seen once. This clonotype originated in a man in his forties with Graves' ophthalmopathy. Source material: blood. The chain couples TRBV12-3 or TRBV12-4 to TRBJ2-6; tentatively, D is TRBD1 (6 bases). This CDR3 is CASSLSAGVGANVLTF. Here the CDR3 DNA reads TGTGCCAGCAGTTTAAGCGCAGGGGTTGGGGCCAACGTCCTGACTTTC.